This T cell receptor beta chain was recorded in a study of response to subunit inactivated influenza vaccine. Broader study findings: The authors put forward the suggestion that each seasonal influenza vaccination may bring in only a limited number of new T cells.

A remark on this clonotype: The antigen is not known.

TCRdb used MiXCR to reprocess the RT-PCR reads, holding one entry per CDR3 protein. This sample has fewer than 550,000 distinct CDR3 sequences; around 25% occur once, and the top ten carry 1.5% to 2%. V lost 5 bases and J 4 bases, leaving 11 bases between the germline ends. Germline V gene data show CDR1 as SGHTA and CDR2 as FQGNSA. The CDR3 totals 13 residues. Sequencing was performed on CD4+ T cells sorted from PBMCs, taken 5 days after vaccination. This rearrangement joins TRBV7-2 to TRBJ2-5; D is undetermined. The clonotype was recovered from a man between 45 and 60 years old who received an inactivated influenza vaccine. CDR3 region: CASSRVGLETQYF. The CDR3 DNA reads as TGTGCCAGCAGCCGTGTCGGGTTAGAGACCCAGTACTTC.